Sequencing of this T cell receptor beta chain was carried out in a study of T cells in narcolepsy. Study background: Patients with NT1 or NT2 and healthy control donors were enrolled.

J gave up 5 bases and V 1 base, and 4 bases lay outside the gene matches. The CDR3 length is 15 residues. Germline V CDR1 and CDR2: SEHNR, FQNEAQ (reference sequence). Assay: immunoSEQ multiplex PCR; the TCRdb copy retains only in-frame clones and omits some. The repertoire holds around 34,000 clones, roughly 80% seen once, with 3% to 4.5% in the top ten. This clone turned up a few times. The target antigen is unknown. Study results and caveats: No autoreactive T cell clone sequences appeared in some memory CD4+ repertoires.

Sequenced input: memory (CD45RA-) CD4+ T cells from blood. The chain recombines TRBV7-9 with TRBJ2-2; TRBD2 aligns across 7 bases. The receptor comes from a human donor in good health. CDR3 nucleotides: TGTGCCAGCAGCTTAGGACTAGCTGGTACCGGGGAGCTGTTTTTT. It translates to CASSLGLAGTGELFF. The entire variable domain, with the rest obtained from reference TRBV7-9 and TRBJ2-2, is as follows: DTGVSQNPRHKITKRGQNVTFRCDPISEHNRLYWYRQTLGQGPEFLTYFQNEAQLEKSRLLSDRFSAERPKGSFSTLEIQRTEQGDSAMYLCASSLGLAGTGELFFGEGSRLTVL.